The 10 T cell receptor beta chains reported below all come from one sample, sequenced in a study of blood T cell repertoires in COVID-19. The method was immunoSEQ multiplex PCR; TCRdb's version includes in-frame clones alone and lacks a portion of them. The sample has approximately 100,000 clones, 85% seen once. The sample taken for sequencing was peripheral blood. Receptors were obtained from a woman in her 70s with active or convalescent COVID-19.

This clone was picked up a small number of times. Other nucleotide sequences in the sample specify the same CDR3. This chain links TRBV3-1 (or the pseudogene TRBV3-2) with TRBJ2-1, with 8 bases matching TRBD2. Trimming took 4 bases from V and 3 from J; bases not matched to a gene: 2. The CDR3 is made up of 14 amino acids. Germline values: CDR1 LGHDT, CDR2 YNNKEL (reference sequence). The CDR3 DNA reads TGTGCCAGCAGCCGAAGCGGGGGCTACAATGAGCAGTTCTTC. This encodes CASSRSGGYNEQFF.

This chain connects TRBV18 to TRBJ2-5, with D perhaps matching TRBD2 (6 bases). The CDR3 has 13 residues. CDR1 and CDR2 from the germline V gene are KGHSH and LQKENI. Trimming took off 2 bases at V and 5 bases at J, with 9 bases between the two ends. CDR3 region: CASSPGTSETQYF. Here the CDR3 DNA reads TGTGCCAGCTCACCAGGGACTTCGGAGACCCAGTACTTC.

This clone was counted a few times. The chain has TRBV2 and TRBJ2-3, with D perhaps TRBD2 (6 bases). The germline CDR1 and CDR2 sequences are SNHLY and FYNNEI. Trimming left V 6 bases short and J 8 bases short, with 27 bases between. CDR3 length: 17 residues. In DNA, the CDR3 is TGTGCCAGCAGAAGCGCTCGGGACTTAAGGGATTTTGGTACGCAGTATTTT. It encodes CASRSARDLRDFGTQYF. Drawing the rest from reference TRBV2 and TRBJ2-3, the complete variable domain is EPEVTQTPSHQVTQMGQEVILRCVPISNHLYFYWYRQILGQKVEFLVSFYNNEISEKSEIFDDQFSVERPDGSNFTLKIRSTKLEDSAMYFCASRSARDLRDFGTQYFGPGTRLTVL.

The V and J genes are TRBV9 and TRBJ2-2; tentatively, D is TRBD1 (6 bases). Germline V CDR1 and CDR2: SGDLS, YYNGEE. The V end was cut by 0 bases, the J end by 0 bases, with 18 bases between. This CDR3 is 19 amino acids long. CDR3 residues: CASSVGGRDTYSNTGELFF. The CDR3 DNA reads TGTGCCAGCAGCGTAGGAGGCAGGGACACATACTCGAACACCGGGGAGCTGTTTTTT.

V usage is TRBV6-7 and J usage is TRBJ1-2; 8 nucleotides agree with TRBD1. TRBV6-7 is noted as an ORF with a role that remains uncertain. V gave up 2 bases and J gave up 8 bases; unmatched junction bases: 7. The CDR3 has 14 amino acids. CDR3 nucleotides: TGTGCCAGCAGTTACAAGGACAGGGTGGAGGGCTACACCTTC. This encodes CASSYKDRVEGYTF.

Only one count was recorded for this clone. This chain links TRBV3-1 (or the pseudogene TRBV3-2) with TRBJ2-7; TRBD1 matches at 7 bases. Germline V gene lookup returns CDR1 LGHDT and CDR2 YNNKEL (reference sequence). This CDR3 contains 14 residues. J was trimmed by 2 bases and V by 4 bases; bases with no gene match: 5. The CDR3 region has the DNA TGTGCCAGCAGCCCCCGACAGGGCCCCTACGAGCAGTACTTC. Amino acid sequence: CASSPRQGPYEQYF.

This CDR3 reads CASRYGLGQETQYF. DNA of the CDR3: TGCGCCAGCAGGTACGGACTAGGCCAAGAGACCCAGTACTTC. The chain is built from TRBV5-1 and TRBJ2-5, with TRBD2 identical over 7 bases. The CDR3 has 14 amino acids. V dropped 5 bases and J dropped 1; count of bases not matched to a gene: 5. Germline-derived CDR1 and CDR2 are SGHRS and YFSETQ.

The rearrangement joins TRBV3-1 (or the pseudogene TRBV3-2) to TRBJ2-2, with 10 bases that match TRBD2. The CDR3 contains 17 residues. J lost 5 bases, V lost 6 bases, and 12 bases had no gene match. Germline V gene data show CDR1 as LGHDT and CDR2 as YNNKEL (reference sequence). The CDR3 sequence: CASSLRVLAGYTGELFF. DNA for the CDR3: TGTGCCAGCAGTCTCCGGGTACTAGCGGGGTATACCGGGGAGCTGTTTTTT.

The chain employs TRBV5-5 and TRBJ2-7; 7 bases line up with TRBD1. The ends lost 4 bases at V and 1 base at J; junction bases unmatched: 11. Germline V gene lookup returns CDR1 SGHKS and CDR2 YYEKEE (reference sequence). This CDR3 contains 16 residues. The CDR3 spells CASSGNRDRVSYEQYF. CDR3 coding DNA: TGTGCCAGCAGCGGAAACCGGGACAGAGTATCCTACGAGCAGTACTTC. Complete variable domain (other parts from reference TRBV5-5 and TRBJ2-7): DAGVTQSPTHLIKTRGQQVTLRCSPISGHKSVSWYQQVLGQGPQFIFQYYEKEERGRGNFPDRFSARQFPNYSSELNVNALLLGDSALYLCASSGNRDRVSYEQYFGPGTRLTVT.

V and J are TRBV19 and TRBJ1-2; 7 bases are a match to TRBD1. The CDR3 runs to 13 residues. The J segment lost 4 bases and the V segment lost 4 bases, leaving 3 bases of the junction unmatched. Germline CDR1 LNHDA, CDR2 SQIVND (reference sequence). DNA for the CDR3: TGTGCCAGTAGTAACAGGGGCGGCTATGGCTACACCTTC. Encoded protein: CASSNRGGYGYTF.